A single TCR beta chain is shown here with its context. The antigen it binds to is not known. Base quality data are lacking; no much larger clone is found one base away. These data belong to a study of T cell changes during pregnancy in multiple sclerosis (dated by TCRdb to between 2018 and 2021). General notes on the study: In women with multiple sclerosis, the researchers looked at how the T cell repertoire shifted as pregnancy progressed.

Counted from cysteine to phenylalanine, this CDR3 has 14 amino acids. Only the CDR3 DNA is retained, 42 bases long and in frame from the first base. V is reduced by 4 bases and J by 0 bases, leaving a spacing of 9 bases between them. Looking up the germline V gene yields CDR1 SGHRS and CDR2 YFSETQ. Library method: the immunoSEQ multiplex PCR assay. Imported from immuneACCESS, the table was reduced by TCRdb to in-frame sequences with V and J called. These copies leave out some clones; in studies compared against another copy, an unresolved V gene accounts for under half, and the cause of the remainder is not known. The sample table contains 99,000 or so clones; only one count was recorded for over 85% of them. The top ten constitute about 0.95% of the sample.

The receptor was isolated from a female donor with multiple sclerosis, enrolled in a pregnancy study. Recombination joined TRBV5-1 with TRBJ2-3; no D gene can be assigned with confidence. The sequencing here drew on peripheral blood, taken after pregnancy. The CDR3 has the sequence CASSIPTSTDTQYF. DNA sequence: TGCGCCAGCAGCATCCCGACTAGCACAGATACGCAGTATTTT.